The clone carrying this TCR beta chain was detected only a few times. Time point indicated: pretreatment peripheral blood. Measured with immunoSEQ multiplex PCR; TCRdb has only the in-frame clones, and not every one. The sample yields tens of thousands of clones, about 85% seen once. The data were taken from a study of PD-L1 blockade in urothelial cancer. Study context: The study started patients on atezolizumab around 2014, giving 1,200 mg intravenously every 3 weeks. Bladder-origin urothelial cancer in males covered twenty-five of 29 patients.

Germline-derived CDR1 and CDR2 are SNHLY and FYNNEI. V lost 3 bases and J lost 1, with 12 bases in between. This CDR3 has 15 residues. The sample consisted of PBMCs, taken around atezolizumab (anti-PD-L1) treatment. The rearrangement uses TRBV2 and TRBJ1-1; D remains ambiguous. The receptor's source is a man aged 70-80 years with urothelial cancer. CDR3 nucleotides: TGTGCCAGCAGTGATGCCTACAGCTCGAACACTGAAGCTTTCTTT. Translation gives CASSDAYSSNTEAFF.